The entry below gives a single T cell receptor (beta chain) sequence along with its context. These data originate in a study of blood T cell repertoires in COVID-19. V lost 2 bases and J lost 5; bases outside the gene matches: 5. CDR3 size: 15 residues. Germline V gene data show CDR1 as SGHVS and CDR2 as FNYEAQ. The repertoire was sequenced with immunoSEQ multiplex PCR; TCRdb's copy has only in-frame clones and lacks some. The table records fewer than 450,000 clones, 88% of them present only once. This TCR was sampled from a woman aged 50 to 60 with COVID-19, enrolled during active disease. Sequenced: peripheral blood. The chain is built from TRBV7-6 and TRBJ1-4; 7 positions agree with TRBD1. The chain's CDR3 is CASSLLSTGNEKLFF. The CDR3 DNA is TGTGCCAGCAGCTTACTATCGACAGGGAATGAAAAACTGTTTTTT.